The TCR beta chain described here comes from a study of blood T cell repertoires in COVID-19 (dated by TCRdb to 2020 to 2021). The study in broad terms: Collaborator samples came from the United States, Italy and Spain and covered acute and convalescent phases of COVID-19. A de-identified subject ID, COVID-19 status, age in years and sex were almost always included in the sample metadata. Deeply sampled blood TCRbeta repertoires from subjects exposed to, actively infected with, or recovered from COVID-19 were included in the dataset. Where available, HLA class I and class II types were obtained from metadata supplied by the sample provider rather than from assay-based typing. The repertoires were released in a freely available public database meant as a resource for research on the immune response to SARS-CoV-2. The material from the prospective study consisted of cDNA or gDNA derived from T cells, B-cell-depleted T cells, or PBMCs. The samples were drawn from the first 160 participants of the ongoing ImmuneRACE study and from some 1,300 subjects provided by 6 global collaborators.

The germline V gene (reference sequence) specifies LGHDT as CDR1 and YNNKEL as CDR2. The V end loses 4 bases and the J end loses 9 bases, and a stretch of 21 bases separates them. Including cysteine and phenylalanine, the CDR3 has 15 amino acids. Only CDR3 DNA is held: 45 bases, read in frame from base 1. Whole blood was collected in K2EDTA tubes by collaborating institutions according to the institutions' own protocols. Collaborator samples were shipped for TCRbeta analysis as frozen whole blood, isolated PBMCs, or DNA extracted from either sample type. Summary of the overall study and its limitations: How much clinical and demographic metadata was included differed by source and by participant, and the metadata was provided uncurated.

TCRbeta CDR3 regions were amplified from genomic DNA by means of the immunoSEQ Assay, a bias-controlled multiplex PCR. Per the authors' processing: Nucleated cell counts per sample were estimated from amplification of reference gene primers within the assay. To quantify the absolute abundance of each unique TCRbeta CDR3 rearrangement, sequence reads were collapsed and filtered. Productive Simpson clonality was computed per sample as the square root of Simpson's diversity index over productive rearrangements. Imported from immuneACCESS, the table was reduced by TCRdb to in-frame sequences with V and J called. These copies leave out some clones; in studies compared against another copy, an unresolved V gene accounts for under half, and the cause of the remainder is not known. That table supplies the V and J calls and clone size; D and trimming were determined from the DNA. The sample contains over 75,000 clones, roughly 78% of them found a single time. The leading ten clones occupy 0.95% to 1.5% of the sample.

A note on this clone: Its antigen is still unknown. No per-base quality is available; no much larger clone lies one base away.

The sequence is built from TRBV3-1 (or the pseudogene TRBV3-2) and TRBJ1-2; the D segment cannot be called with confidence. The TCR sequence derives from a woman older than 75 with acute or convalescent COVID-19. The specimen was peripheral blood. The DNA reads TGTGCCAGCAGCCCGTCGGGCCGGCGCGGGTTACGCTACACCTTC. This encodes CASSPSGRRGLRYTF.